This T cell receptor (beta chain) is from a study of T cells in Graves' hyperthyroidism and ophthalmopathy. Across the whole study: The blood sample was taken at first diagnosis, before treatment began.

RNA transcripts served as the template for amplifying TCR beta CDR3 regions. Primed by the HTBI set, a first-round RT-PCR was run on the TCR CDR3. A single record per CDR3 protein comes from TCRdb applying MiXCR to the multiplex PCR reads. The sample holds about 24,000 distinct CDR3 sequences, approximately 54% seen once. Trimming left V 3 bases short and J 1 base short, with 7 bases between. The CDR3 consists of 13 residues. CDR1 and CDR2 from the germline V gene are LNHDA and SQIVND (reference sequence). The blood specimen was taken at initial hyperthyroidism diagnosis, before any ophthalmopathy symptoms.

This clonotype was obtained from a woman aged 40 to 50 with Graves' hyperthyroidism that later progressed to Graves' ophthalmopathy. The chain carries TRBV19 and TRBJ2-7, with D perhaps TRBD1 (5 bases). Source material: blood. The CDR3 reads CASSITGSYEQYF. As DNA, the CDR3 is TGTGCCAGTAGTATTACAGGTTCCTACGAGCAGTACTTC.